This TCR beta chain came from a study of somatic mutations in cytotoxic T cells in rheumatoid arthritis. The V gene lost 1 base and the J gene lost 0 bases, with 13 bases spanning the gap. Germline CDR1 is SGHTA and CDR2 is FQGNSA. The CDR3 runs 16 residues. Sequencing was performed with immunoSEQ multiplex PCR; in TCRdb, only in-frame clones are kept and a portion is missing. The table has fewer than 20,000 clones, 82% seen once. The genes are TRBV7-2 and TRBJ2-7; D possibly corresponds to TRBD2 (6 bases). What was sequenced was CD8+ T cells sorted from blood. The TCR originated in an adult with rheumatoid arthritis. The CDR3 nucleotides are TGTGCCAGCAGCTTAGATCTCTTGGGGGGCTCCTACGAGCAGTACTTC. Translating gives CASSLDLLGGSYEQYF.